The following is a T cell receptor beta chain sequence with its context. Its target is unknown. The data belong to a study of identical twins. Trimming left V 5 bases short and J 0 bases short, with 8 bases between. Germline-derived CDR1 and CDR2 are SGHTA and FQGNSA. This CDR3 is 14 amino acids long. Whole-study findings and limits: The conclusions drew on cross-sectional statistical analysis instead of tracking the same donors.

TCRdb reanalysed the 5' RACE reads using MiXCR and keeps one entry per CDR3 protein. This table has roughly 220,000 distinct CDR3 sequences, approximately 5.9% appearing once. The sample also formed part of further work on T cells expressing NK-cell markers. From that study: Obtained from sorted CD3+CD56+NKG2C+, CD3+CD56+NKG2C- and CD3+CD56-NKG2C+ T cells were the TCR beta repertoires.

Source material: CD8+ T cells sorted from blood. This TCR was recovered from a woman aged 18-29 years in good health. The chain has TRBV7-2 and TRBJ1-5; D is unresolved. CDR3 region: CASSLADSNQPQHF. CDR3 DNA sequence: TGTGCCAGCAGCCTCGCGGATAGCAATCAGCCCCAGCATTTT.